This record looks at one TCR beta chain sequence and its context. The antigen remains unidentified. A read error may account for a junction end that differs from germline. The data were obtained in a study of T-cell reconstitution after alpha-beta-depleted transplantation in children. The TCRbeta library was prepared with unique molecular identifiers. Each CDR3 protein gets one entry after TCRdb re-called the PCR reads with MiXCR. The repertoire has some 180,000 distinct CDR3 sequences, approximately 6.9% of them found once; the top ten carry about 5.9%. Study-level results: One year post-transplant, T-cell counts and diversity were largely derived from T cells produced anew. At around two months after transplant, the alpha-beta T cells were reportedly derived from several hundred expanded clones that came from non-depleted graft cells. At day 60, the high TCRbeta diversity found in some patients originated from recipient T cells and thymic progenitors that had survived.

The CDR3 is 17 residues long. Germline lookup yields CDR1 SNHLY and CDR2 FYNNEI. The TCR sequence derives from a boy younger than 10 with acute lymphoblastic leukemia, due to receive a stem cell transplant. Material: PBMCs, obtained before TCRalphabeta/CD19-depleted stem cell transplant. V and J are TRBV2 and TRBJ2-1; D possibly corresponds to TRBD2 (5 bases). CDR3 region: CASREGLRTSSYNEQFF. The CDR3 region has the DNA TGTGCCAGCAGGGAAGGATTACGGACTTCCTCCTACAATGAGCAGTTCTTC.